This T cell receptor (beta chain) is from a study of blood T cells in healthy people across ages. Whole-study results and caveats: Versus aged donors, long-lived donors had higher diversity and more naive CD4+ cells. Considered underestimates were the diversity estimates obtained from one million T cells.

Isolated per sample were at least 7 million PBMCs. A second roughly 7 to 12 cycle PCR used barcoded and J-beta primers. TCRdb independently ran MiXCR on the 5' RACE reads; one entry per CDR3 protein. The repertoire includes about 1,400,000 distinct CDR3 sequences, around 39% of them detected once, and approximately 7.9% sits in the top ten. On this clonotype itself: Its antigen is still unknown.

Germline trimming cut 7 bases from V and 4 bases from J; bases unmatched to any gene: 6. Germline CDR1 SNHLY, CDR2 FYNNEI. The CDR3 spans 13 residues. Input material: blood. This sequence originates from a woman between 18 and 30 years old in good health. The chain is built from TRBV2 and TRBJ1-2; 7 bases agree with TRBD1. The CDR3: CASTMGQFYGYTF. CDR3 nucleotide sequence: TGTGCCAGCACCATGGGACAGTTCTATGGCTACACCTTC.